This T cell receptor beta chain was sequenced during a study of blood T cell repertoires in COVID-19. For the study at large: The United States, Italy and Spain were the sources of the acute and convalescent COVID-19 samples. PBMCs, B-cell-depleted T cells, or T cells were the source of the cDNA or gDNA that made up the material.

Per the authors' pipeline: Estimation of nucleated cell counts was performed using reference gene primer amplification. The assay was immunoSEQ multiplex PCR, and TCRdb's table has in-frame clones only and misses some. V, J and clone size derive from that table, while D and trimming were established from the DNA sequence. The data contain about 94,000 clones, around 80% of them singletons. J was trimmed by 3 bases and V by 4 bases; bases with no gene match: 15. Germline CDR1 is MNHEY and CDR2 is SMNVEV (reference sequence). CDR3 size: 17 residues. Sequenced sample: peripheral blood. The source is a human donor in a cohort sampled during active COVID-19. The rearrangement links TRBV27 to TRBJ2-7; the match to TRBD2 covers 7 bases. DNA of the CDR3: TGTGCCAGCAGTTCCGTCCTTAGAGCCGGACTAGGCTACGAGCAGTACTTC. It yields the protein CASSSVLRAGLGYEQYF.